The T cell receptor (beta chain) described here comes from a study of T-cell memory formation after mild COVID-19. About the research overall: Largely donor-specific TCR clusters were found.

Study observations and caveats: Balance between CD4 and CD8 was seen in clones contracting day 15 to 85, and a CD4+ lean was seen in later expanders. Some clones that responded turned up in pre-infection memory, which suggests that cross-reactive memory joined in. Contracting CD4+ clones sat mainly in CM and EM; CD8+ in EMRA.

About this clonotype itself: Its specificity is not known.

From the 5' RACE reads, TCRdb called clonotypes with MiXCR, one entry per CDR3 protein. The sample includes around 200,000 distinct CDR3 sequences, about a fifth of them seen just once. The V and J ends lost 5 bases and 4 bases respectively, with 18 bases between them. Germline lookup yields CDR1 SEHNR and CDR2 FQNEAQ (reference sequence). This CDR3 has 16 residues. The material sequenced was PBMCs or a T cell subset sorted from them (not recorded which). The chain joins TRBV7-9 to TRBJ2-1, with D perhaps TRBD2 (5 bases). This receptor was identified in an adult woman who had mild COVID-19 (a few samples of this study predate the infection). Cell type and time point are not known. The DNA for the CDR3 is TGTGCCAGCAGCAAGTTACTAGGCGGTGGTTACAATGAGCAGTTCTTC. Its protein product is CASSKLLGGGYNEQFF.